Following are 19 T cell receptor beta chains from one sample sequenced in a study of blood T cell repertoires in COVID-19. TCRdb's table, derived via immunoSEQ multiplex PCR, lists solely in-frame clones and lacks some. The table includes about 270,000 clones, around 91% detected once. The specimen was PBMCs or T cells enriched from blood (not recorded which). These receptors were collected from a woman aged 18 to 35 who had recovered from COVID-19.

This chain links TRBV29-1 with TRBJ1-4, with 9 bases identical to TRBD1. This CDR3 has 14 amino acids. The J segment lost 5 bases and the V segment lost 4 bases, leaving 5 bases of the junction unmatched. The V gene's germline CDR1 is SQVTM and CDR2 ANQGSEA. The CDR3 here is CSVAPGTGNEKLFF. For the CDR3, the DNA is TGCAGCGTTGCACCCGGGACAGGGAATGAAAAACTGTTTTTT.

The chain employs TRBV6-5 and TRBJ1-5; 9 nucleotides agree with TRBD1. V was pared by 6 bases and J by 7 bases, with 10 bases of the junction left unmatched. The CDR3 loop spans 15 amino acids. The germline gives CDR1 MNHEY, CDR2 SVGAGI. CDR3 loop: CASSPGTGKGQPQHF. Here the CDR3 DNA reads TGTGCCAGCAGCCCCGGGACAGGGAAGGGGCAGCCCCAGCATTTT.

This chain connects TRBV10-3 to TRBJ1-1; 11 nucleotides align to TRBD1. V dropped 6 bases and J dropped 8; count of bases not matched to a gene: 14. Germline assignment: CDR1 ENHRY and CDR2 SYGVKD. This CDR3 comprises 16 residues. DNA of the CDR3: TGTGCCATCAGCACACATGTATCGGACAGGGGGCAAGAAGCTTTCTTT. Translating gives CAISTHVSDRGQEAFF.

CDR3 amino acids: CASSEGWKGTGTEAFF. In DNA, the CDR3 is TGCGCCAGCAGTGAGGGGTGGAAAGGGACTGGCACTGAAGCTTTCTTT. J is TRBJ1-1 and V is TRBV10-2; perhaps TRBD1 as D (5 bases). The V gene lost 2 bases and the J gene lost 4 bases, with 17 bases spanning the gap. The V gene's germline CDR1 is WSHSY and CDR2 SAAADI. The CDR3 spans 16 residues.

The chain links TRBV18 to TRBJ2-7, with 9 nucleotides matching TRBD2. The CDR3 has 14 amino acids. Germline CDR1 reads KGHSH; CDR2 reads LQKENI. Germline trimming cut 6 bases from V and 2 bases from J; bases unmatched to any gene: 5. Here the CDR3 reads CASSSTSGPYEQYF. DNA for the CDR3: TGTGCCAGCTCCTCGACTAGCGGACCCTACGAGCAGTACTTC.

This clone was seen just once. The chain links TRBV13 to TRBJ1-3, with 9 bases that match TRBD1. After removal of 5 bases from V and 3 bases from J, the junction contained 8 bases not matched to a gene. CDR1 and CDR2 (germline): PRHDT, FYEKMQ (reference sequence). The length of the CDR3 is 16 residues. The CDR3 DNA sequence: TGTGCCAGCAGCCTCGGACAGGGGCCTTTTGGAAACACCATATATTTT. Its translation is CASSLGQGPFGNTIYF.

V gene TRBV12-3 or TRBV12-4 combines with J gene TRBJ1-1, with 7 bases fitting TRBD1. The CDR3 runs 13 residues. Unmatched junction bases numbered 4, after V lost 9 bases and J lost 0 bases. The CDR3 loop reads CASTGDMNTEAFF. The CDR3 DNA follows: TGTGCCAGTACAGGGGACATGAACACTGAAGCTTTCTTT.

The chain couples TRBV4-2 to TRBJ1-6; a weak D match, TRBD1 (5 bases). The CDR3 spans 14 residues. Germline V gene lookup returns CDR1 LGHNA and CDR2 YNFKEQ. Trimming removed 0 bases at V and 10 bases at J, with 10 bases between. CDR3 DNA sequence: TGTGCCAGCAGCCAAGAGAGTAGGGGCTCACCCCTCCACTTT. As protein: CASSQESRGSPLHF.

This clone occurred once. The chain recombines TRBV20-1 with TRBJ2-1, with D unclear. Trimming pared 3 bases from V and 5 bases from J, leaving 5 bases between. Germline loops: CDR1 DFQATT, CDR2 SNEGSKA (reference sequence). This CDR3 spans 11 amino acids. The CDR3 nucleotides are TGCAGTGCTAGGCGGAACAATGAGCAGTTCTTC. Translating it yields CSARRNNEQFF.

The J gene is TRBJ2-5, the V gene TRBV28; 7 bases agree with TRBD1. Germline V gene data show CDR1 as MDHEN and CDR2 as SYDVKM. CDR3 length: 16 amino acids. Losses at the gene ends were 1 base for V and 3 bases for J; bases not matched to a gene: 8. The CDR3 nucleotides are TGTGCCAGCAGTTTATCAGCAGGGGGAGTAGAAGAGACCCAGTACTTC. Translated, it gives CASSLSAGGVEETQYF. Combining the CDR3 with reference TRBV28 and TRBJ2-5 gives the whole variable domain DVKVTQSSRYLVKRTGEKVFLECVQDMDHENMFWYRQDPGLGLRLIYFSYDVKMKEKGDIPEGYSVSREKKERFSLILESASTNQTSMYLCASSLSAGGVEETQYFGPGTRLLVL.

This sequence joins TRBV19 and TRBJ1-3; a possible D gene is TRBD1 (5 bases). V was trimmed by 4 bases and J by 2 bases, leaving 12 bases between them. This CDR3 has 15 amino acids. CDR1 and CDR2 from the germline V gene are LNHDA and SQIVND (reference sequence). Here the CDR3 reads CASSTSGGAGNTIYF. The CDR3 DNA sequence: TGTGCCAGTAGTACCTCCGGGGGGGCTGGAAACACCATATATTTT.

The V and J genes are TRBV4-1 and TRBJ1-3, with D hard to call. In germline, CDR1 is MGHRA, CDR2 YSYEKL. The CDR3 has 15 residues. V shed 0 bases and J shed 2 bases, with 8 bases lying between them. CDR3 in DNA: TGCGCCAGCAGCCAAGAAACACACACTGGAAACACCATATATTTT. It encodes CASSQETHTGNTIYF.

V is TRBV28 and J is TRBJ1-2; 9 bases are a match to TRBD1. The V segment lost 5 bases and the J segment 8 bases; nucleotides outside the gene matches: 6. The CDR3 spans 13 residues. Germline V gene data show CDR1 as MDHEN and CDR2 as SYDVKM. The CDR3, as DNA: TGTGCCAGCAGTCGCGGACAGGGGCGAGGCTACACCTTC. Its translation: CASSRGQGRGYTF.

This rearrangement joins TRBV27 to TRBJ1-2, with D possibly matching TRBD1 (5 bases). This CDR3 region has 14 residues. Between the trimmed V and J ends, which lost 5 bases and 3 bases, there was a span of 13 bases. Germline-derived CDR1 and CDR2 are MNHEY and SMNVEV (reference sequence). The CDR3 sequence is CASSPISRDYGYTF. The DNA for the CDR3 is TGTGCCAGCAGTCCGATCTCCAGGGACTATGGCTACACCTTC.

V gene TRBV5-5 combines with J gene TRBJ2-3; 11 bases are a match to TRBD2. In germline, CDR1 is SGHKS, CDR2 YYEKEE (reference sequence). CDR3 size: 18 residues. The junction had 14 bases not matched to a gene; V was cut back by 1 base and J by 7 bases. CDR3 nucleotide sequence: TGTGCCAGCAGCTTGTGGGTTAGCGGGGGGGTGGTCCCGCATACGCAGTATTTT. Translation: CASSLWVSGGVVPHTQYF.

CDR3 nucleotides: TGCGCCAGGATGGTGGGCCAGCCCCAGCATTTT. Translated: CARMVGQPQHF. This sequence joins TRBV5-1 and TRBJ1-5; no reliable D call. V was trimmed by 8 bases and J by 7 bases, leaving 10 bases between them. Per germline, CDR1 SGHRS and CDR2 YFSETQ. This CDR3 contains 11 residues.

This sequence joins TRBV24-1 and TRBJ2-3, with a weak D call TRBD2 (6 bases). The CDR3 has 16 amino acids. Per the germline V gene, CDR1 is KGHDR and CDR2 is SFDVKD. The ends were cut back, 3 bases at V and 0 bases at J, with 12 bases in the middle. Here the CDR3 DNA reads TGTGCCACCAGTGATCTCGCGGGGACGAGCACAGATACGCAGTATTTT. Encoded protein: CATSDLAGTSTDTQYF.

CDR3 sequence: CASSQDRDHEQYF. CDR3 bases: TGTGCCAGCAGTCAGGACAGGGACCACGAGCAGTACTTC. The rearrangement links TRBV5-4 to TRBJ2-7; 8 nucleotides align to TRBD1. This CDR3 has 13 residues. Per germline, CDR1 SGHNT and CDR2 YYREEE (reference sequence). The V segment lost 5 bases and the J segment 5 bases; nucleotides outside the gene matches: 6.

As concerns this clone: The same CDR3 arises from other DNA sequences in this sample as well. The V call is TRBV5-1, the J call TRBJ2-5, with TRBD2 matching 7 bases. Looked up from germline, CDR1 is SGHRS and CDR2 is YFSETQ. J was trimmed by 5 bases and V by 0 bases; bases with no gene match: 1. CDR3 length: 13 residues. CDR3 DNA: TGCGCCAGCAGCTTGGCCGGGGGGGAGACCCAGTACTTC. Its translation: CASSLAGGETQYF.